Listed here are 30 T cell receptor beta chains from one sample, sequenced in a study of beta chain features in type 1 diabetes. cDNA synthesis used the whole RNA isolate, giving expressed TCRB sequences. Assay: immunoSEQ multiplex PCR; the TCRdb copy retains only in-frame clones and omits some. The data show around 280,000 clones, around 7.3% seen once. Sequencing input: central memory CD4+ T cells from blood. The receptors were sampled from a woman younger than 35 in good health.

V is TRBV7-2 and J is TRBJ1-1, with D unclear. Looked up from germline, CDR1 is SGHTA and CDR2 is FQGNSA. V lost 5 bases and J 6 bases, leaving 16 bases between the germline ends. The CDR3 contains 14 residues. CDR3 loop: CASSPLTSGAEAFF. CDR3 DNA sequence: TGTGCCAGCAGCCCCCTGACGTCTGGCGCTGAAGCTTTCTTT.

The chain is built from TRBV7-9 and TRBJ1-1, with D uncertain. Germline CDR1 is SEHNR and CDR2 is FQNEAQ (reference sequence). The CDR3 is 12 residues long. V was pared by 0 bases and J by 4 bases, with 3 bases between. As DNA, the CDR3 is TGTGCCAGCAGCTTAGCCCCCACTGAAGCTTTCTTT. This codes for CASSLAPTEAFF.

This clone has a handful of counts. J is TRBJ2-7 and V is TRBV2, with 9 bases that match TRBD2. Per germline, CDR1 SNHLY and CDR2 FYNNEI. V dropped 11 bases and J dropped 4; count of bases not matched to a gene: 6. The CDR3 totals 12 residues. The CDR3 DNA reads as TGTGCCGTGAGCGGGGGGAGGTACGAGCAGTACGTC. It translates to CAVSGGRYEQYV.

This clone occurred a few times. The V gene is TRBV14, the J gene TRBJ1-2, with D hard to call. Germline V gives CDR1 SGHDN, CDR2 FVKESK. V gave up 0 bases and J gave up 4 bases, with 12 bases separating them. This CDR3 spans 15 amino acids. CDR3 bases: TGTGCCAGCAGCCAAGACTACAGACGCCTCTATGGCTACACCTTC. Translated: CASSQDYRRLYGYTF.

This clone was counted at least ten times. V gene TRBV7-9 combines with J gene TRBJ2-1; D remains ambiguous. V was clipped by 5 bases and J by 5 bases, with 10 bases between them. The CDR3 totals 13 residues. Germline V lookup: CDR1 SEHNR, CDR2 FQNEAQ (reference sequence). The CDR3 loop is CASSKTHDNEQFF. The CDR3 nucleotides read TGTGCCAGCAGCAAAACCCACGACAATGAGCAGTTCTTC.

The chain uses TRBV19 and TRBJ1-2; a possible D gene is TRBD1 (5 bases). CDR3 size: 14 residues. Germline CDR1 LNHDA, CDR2 SQIVND (reference sequence). V dropped 6 bases and J dropped 4 bases, with 15 bases sitting between them. In nucleotides, the CDR3 is TGTGCCAGTAGAGTAAATGGGGCGCTCTATGGCTACACCTTC. Translating it yields CASRVNGALYGYTF.

The table lists this clone with a few counts. The V call is TRBV11-2, the J call TRBJ2-4; D ambiguous. CDR3 length: 16 amino acids. V lost 5 bases and J lost 2, with 16 bases in between. Germline V gene lookup returns CDR1 SGHAT and CDR2 FQNNGV. For the CDR3, the DNA is TGTGCCAGCAGCCCCCGGGTCACCGAGCCCAAAAACATTCAGTACTTC. This encodes CASSPRVTEPKNIQYF.

CDR3 DNA sequence: TGCGCCAGCAGCTTCTCTCCCGACAGGGGGGCAGATACGCAGTATTTT. This codes for CASSFSPDRGADTQYF. This chain links TRBV5-1 with TRBJ2-3, with 9 bases matching TRBD1. This CDR3 region has 16 residues. Per the germline V gene, CDR1 is SGHRS and CDR2 is YFSETQ. Trimming cost V 2 bases and J 4 bases; bases outside gene matches: 8.

This clone was observed once. The chain has TRBV7-8 and TRBJ1-1, with 7 positions matching TRBD1. CDR3 length equals 15 residues. The germline gives CDR1 SGHVS, CDR2 FQNEAQ. V was clipped by 5 bases and J by 1 base; unmatched bases: 7. CDR3 residues: CASSPPGTENTEAFF. The CDR3 coding sequence is TGTGCCAGCAGCCCCCCCGGGACAGAGAACACTGAAGCTTTCTTT.

This clone was counted between two and nine times. The CDR3: CSVEDPVGNERMTQYF. The DNA of the CDR3 is TGCAGCGTTGAAGATCCGGTAGGGAACGAACGAATGACCCAGTACTTC. This chain joins TRBV29-1 and TRBJ2-5; no clear D. Trimming left V 0 bases short and J 7 bases short, with 21 bases between. Germline CDR1 SQVTM, CDR2 ANQGSEA. The length of the CDR3 is 16 residues.

In its sample, this clone was seen a few times. J is TRBJ2-2 and V is TRBV9; D call uncertain. V lost 0 bases, J lost 8 bases, and 5 bases lay in between. Germline loops: CDR1 SGDLS, CDR2 YYNGEE. There are 12 residues in the CDR3. The CDR3 DNA reads as TGTGCCAGCAGCGTAGGATTAGGGGAGCTGTTTTTT. This codes for CASSVGLGELFF.

The chain links TRBV5-4 to TRBJ2-4; the D gene could be TRBD1 or TRBD2 (5 bases each). Germline V gives CDR1 SGHNT, CDR2 YYREEE (reference sequence). This CDR3 contains 15 residues. V lost 4 bases and J 4 bases, leaving 15 bases between the germline ends. In DNA, the CDR3 is TGTGCCAGCAGCCAGCCGAAAGGGGAGAAAAACATTCAGTACTTC. Encoded protein: CASSQPKGEKNIQYF.

J is TRBJ1-2 and V is TRBV14, with D possibly TRBD1 on 5 matching bases. CDR1 SGHDN and CDR2 FVKESK come from the germline V gene. The CDR3 consists of 16 residues. The ends were cut back, 4 bases at V and 6 bases at J, with 21 bases in the middle. The CDR3 sequence is CASSLLDPNRWDGYTF. In nucleotides, the CDR3 is TGTGCCAGCAGCCTACTTGACCCGAACAGGTGGGATGGCTACACCTTC.

This clone was recorded many times. This rearrangement joins TRBV30 to TRBJ2-3; no definite D call. The CDR3 is made up of 14 amino acids. Germline lookup yields CDR1 GTSNPN and CDR2 SVGIG (reference sequence). Trimming stripped 4 bases from V and 2 bases from J, with 13 bases between. The CDR3 sequence: CAWILGTNTDTQYF. The CDR3 DNA reads as TGTGCCTGGATCCTGGGCACCAACACAGATACGCAGTATTTT.

V and J are TRBV7-2 and TRBJ2-7, with a weak D call TRBD1 (5 bases). The CDR3 runs 16 residues. Deletions cut 2 bases from V and 3 bases from J, with 17 bases between. Germline-derived CDR1 and CDR2 are SGHTA and FQGNSA. The CDR3 nucleotides read TGTGCCAGCAGCTTAAGACCCGACAGAGACATCTACGAGCAGTACTTC. Translation gives CASSLRPDRDIYEQYF.

The chain couples TRBV29-1 to TRBJ1-1, with D possibly matching TRBD1 (6 bases). Germline lookup yields CDR1 SQVTM and CDR2 ANQGSEA. The length of the CDR3 is 13 residues. V was trimmed by 5 bases and J by 1 base, leaving 11 bases between them. The CDR3 coding sequence is TGCAGCGTTTTACAGGGCCCGAACACTGAAGCTTTCTTT. Its translation: CSVLQGPNTEAFF.

The J gene is TRBJ2-2, the V gene TRBV7-8; 7 nucleotides match TRBD1. The CDR3 is 15 amino acids. Germline CDR1 is SGHVS and CDR2 is FQNEAQ. The ends lost 3 bases at V and 1 base at J; junction bases unmatched: 2. The DNA for the CDR3 is TGTGCCAGCAGCTTTTGGACAGGGAACACCGGGGAGCTGTTTTTT. This gives the protein CASSFWTGNTGELFF. The complete variable domain, with remaining parts taken from reference TRBV7-8 and TRBJ2-2, reads GAGVSQSPRYKVAKRGQDVALRCDPISGHVSLFWYQQALGQGPEFLTYFQNEAQLDKSGLPSDRFFAERPEGSVSTLKIQRTQQEDSAVYLCASSFWTGNTGELFFGEGSRLTVL.

The sample holds a few counts of this clone. This chain links TRBV18 with TRBJ1-6; D gene uncertain. The CDR3 length is 14 residues. V lost 0 bases and J 7 bases, leaving 7 bases between the germline ends. Per the germline V gene, CDR1 is KGHSH and CDR2 is LQKENI. The CDR3 bases are TGTGCCAGCTCACCACCGTTTGGGAATTCACCCCTCCACTTT. It codes for CASSPPFGNSPLHF.

This clone appeared many times. This rearrangement joins TRBV13 to TRBJ2-3; TRBD1 agrees at 7 bases. Germline assignment: CDR1 PRHDT and CDR2 FYEKMQ (reference sequence). The J segment lost 5 bases and the V segment lost 4 bases, leaving 6 bases of the junction unmatched. There are 14 residues in the CDR3. The CDR3 DNA reads TGTGCCAGCAGCTGGTGGGACAGACAAGATACGCAGTATTTT. It encodes CASSWWDRQDTQYF. The variable domain in full, with the rest retrieved from reference TRBV13 and TRBJ2-3, is AAGVIQSPRHLIKEKRETATLKCYPIPRHDTVYWYQQGPGQDPQFLISFYEKMQSDKGSIPDRFSAQQFSDYHSELNMSSLELGDSALYFCASSWWDRQDTQYFGPGTRLTVL.

The chain carries TRBV7-9 and TRBJ2-3; 9 bases align to TRBD1. J was trimmed by 2 bases and V by 5 bases; bases with no gene match: 8. Germline V gene lookup returns CDR1 SEHNR and CDR2 FQNEAQ (reference sequence). The CDR3 has 16 residues. CDR3 protein: CASSPKGQGVTDTQYF. The DNA for the CDR3 is TGTGCCAGCAGCCCAAAGGGACAGGGCGTCACAGATACGCAGTATTTT. Combining the CDR3 with reference TRBV7-9 and TRBJ2-3 gives the whole variable domain DTGVSQNPRHKITKRGQNVTFRCDPISEHNRLYWYRQTLGQGPEFLTYFQNEAQLEKSRLLSDRFSAERPKGSFSTLEIQRTEQGDSAMYLCASSPKGQGVTDTQYFGPGTRLTVL.

This clone showed up just a few times. This chain links TRBV29-1 with TRBJ1-4; D is possibly TRBD1 (5 bases). Germline V gene lookup returns CDR1 SQVTM and CDR2 ANQGSEA. The CDR3 sequence is 14 residues long. V shed 4 bases and J shed 0 bases, with 9 bases lying between them. The CDR3 DNA reads as TGCAGCGTTGTACAGGACGCAACTAATGAAAAACTGTTTTTT. It codes for CSVVQDATNEKLFF.

There are a few counts of this clone. The chain couples TRBV2 to TRBJ2-5; 9 bases are shared with TRBD2. This CDR3 comprises 16 residues. Trimming removed 6 bases from V and 5 bases from J; junction bases left unmatched: 13. In germline, CDR1 is SNHLY, CDR2 FYNNEI. In DNA form, the CDR3 reads TGTGCCAGCAGAGGATCCGCGGGGGGGCCGAGGGAGACCCAGTACTTC. It encodes CASRGSAGGPRETQYF.

CDR3 DNA: TGTGCCAGCAGCCAAGCCGGGGTCGGCCCTAACAATGAGCAGTTCTTC. It translates to CASSQAGVGPNNEQFF. The genes are TRBV4-2 and TRBJ2-1, with D possibly being TRBD2 (5 bases). CDR3 size: 16 residues. Looked up from germline, CDR1 is LGHNA and CDR2 is YNFKEQ. Trimming removed 1 base at V and 5 bases at J, with 15 bases between.

This clone was counted ten times or more. This chain links TRBV2 with TRBJ1-2; D may be TRBD1 (5 bases). Trimming removed 8 bases at V and 7 bases at J, with 17 bases between. This CDR3 comprises 13 residues. Germline lookup yields CDR1 SNHLY and CDR2 FYNNEI. This CDR3 reads CASSGTLFSGYTF. In DNA, the CDR3 is TGTGCCAGCTCCGGGACGCTATTCAGTGGCTACACCTTC. The variable domain in full, completed from reference TRBV2 and TRBJ1-2, reads EPEVTQTPSHQVTQMGQEVILRCVPISNHLYFYWYRQILGQKVEFLVSFYNNEISEKSEIFDDQFSVERPDGSNFTLKIRSTKLEDSAMYFCASSGTLFSGYTFGSGTRLTVV.

CDR3: CASSVTANYGYTF. The CDR3 coding sequence is TGTGCCAGCAGTGTGACAGCAAACTATGGCTACACCTTC. This rearrangement joins TRBV2 to TRBJ1-2, with a tentative D call TRBD1 (5 bases). This CDR3 region has 13 residues. CDR1 and CDR2 from the germline V gene are SNHLY and FYNNEI. Trimming took 4 bases from V and 2 from J, leaving 8 bases between them.

The chain joins TRBV25-1 to TRBJ2-6, with 10 positions matching TRBD2. CDR3 length: 18 residues. J gave up 0 bases and V 6 bases, and 8 bases lay outside the gene matches. Germline loops: CDR1 MGHDK, CDR2 SYGVNS. The CDR3 protein is CASRPGLAVDSGANVLTF. The CDR3 DNA is TGTGCCAGCAGGCCCGGACTAGCGGTGGACTCTGGGGCCAACGTCCTGACTTTC. The whole variable domain, remainder taken from reference TRBV25-1 and TRBJ2-6, is EADIYQTPRYLVIGTGKKITLECSQTMGHDKMYWYQQDPGMELHLIHYSYGVNSTEKGDLSSESTVSRIRTEHFPLTLESARPSHTSQYLCASRPGLAVDSGANVLTFGAGSRLTVL.

This clone was picked up a small number of times. V usage is TRBV19 and J usage is TRBJ1-3, with no clear D. The CDR3 has 12 residues. CDR1 and CDR2 (germline): LNHDA, SQIVND (reference sequence). The V end lost 6 bases, the J end lost 7 bases, and 10 bases lay between the germline ends. The CDR3 is CASSLGWNTIYF. The CDR3 region has the DNA TGTGCCAGTAGCCTTGGTTGGAACACCATATATTTT.

The chain uses TRBV7-3 and TRBJ2-6; TRBD1 matches 8 bases. CDR3 length equals 17 residues. Per germline, CDR1 SGHTA and CDR2 FQGTGA. Trimming took 4 bases from V and 2 from J; bases not matched to a gene: 7. CDR3 in DNA: TGTGCCAGCAGCTCCTCGACAGGGGTAGCTGGGGCCAACGTCCTGACTTTC. It specifies CASSSSTGVAGANVLTF.

This clone was counted only a few times. The genes are TRBV2 and TRBJ2-5, with a tentative D call TRBD1 (7 bases). V lost 5 bases and J 5 bases, leaving 18 bases between the germline ends. Germline CDR1 and CDR2: SNHLY and FYNNEI. The CDR3 sequence is 15 residues long. The CDR3 DNA sequence: TGTGCCAGCAGTTCGAGTCAGGGGGGCTTGGAGACCCAGTACTTC. Protein sequence: CASSSSQGGLETQYF.

This clone came up a few times. The CDR3 DNA reads TGTGCCAGCAGCCCGGGACAGACTCAGACCCAGTACTTC. Encoded protein: CASSPGQTQTQYF. The chain has TRBV4-2 and TRBJ2-5; 7 nucleotides align to TRBD1. This CDR3 spans 13 amino acids. Germline lookup yields CDR1 LGHNA and CDR2 YNFKEQ. V lost 4 bases, J lost 6 bases, and 5 bases stayed unmatched.